Following are 5 T cell receptor beta chains from one sample sequenced in a study of blood T cell repertoires in COVID-19. Produced via immunoSEQ multiplex PCR; TCRdb's table is partial and in-frame only. The sample includes approximately 20,000 clones, 93% of them seen just once. The source material was peripheral blood. The receptor source for this set is a woman aged 45 to 65 with active COVID-19.

This rearrangement joins TRBV2 to TRBJ1-2; possible D gene TRBD1, 5 bases. The CDR3 extends over 16 amino acids. Germline V CDR1 and CDR2: SNHLY, FYNNEI. V was shortened by 2 bases and J by 2 bases, with 15 bases between the two germline ends. The CDR3 DNA reads TGTGCCAGCAGTGAAAGGGGCAGGGAGGGAAACTATGGCTACACCTTC. It is translated as CASSERGREGNYGYTF.

The CDR3 reads CASSLDAGRAEKLFF. CDR3 sequence (DNA): TGTGCCAGCAGCTTGGACGCGGGTAGGGCTGAAAAACTGTTTTTT. The chain has TRBV5-6 and TRBJ1-4; no firm D call. Trimming cost V 0 bases and J 7 bases, with 13 bases left between them. This CDR3 is 15 amino acids long. CDR1 and CDR2 from the germline V gene are SGHDT and YYEEEE.

This clone was found once. The J gene is TRBJ2-1, the V gene TRBV15, with a weak D call TRBD1 (5 bases). Germline-derived CDR1 and CDR2 are LNHNV and YYDKDF (reference sequence). The V gene lost 1 base and the J gene lost 5 bases, with 9 bases spanning the gap. This CDR3 has 14 amino acids. The CDR3 protein is CATSRGTGDNEQFF. In nucleotides, the CDR3 is TGTGCCACCAGCAGAGGAACAGGCGACAATGAGCAGTTCTTC.

J is TRBJ2-3 and V is TRBV2; 7 nucleotides line up with TRBD1. CDR1 is SNHLY, CDR2 FYNNEI, per germline. The V and J ends lost 9 bases and 0 bases, in that order; junction bases with no gene match: 6. CDR3 length: 14 amino acids. The CDR3 spells CASATGHSTDTQYF. Here the CDR3 DNA reads TGTGCCAGTGCGACAGGGCATAGCACAGATACGCAGTATTTT.

This chain uses TRBV11-1 with TRBJ2-2, with 7 bases aligning to TRBD1. This CDR3 region has 14 residues. CDR1 and CDR2 (germline): SGHAT, FQDESV (reference sequence). J was trimmed by 5 bases and V by 4 bases; bases with no gene match: 4. The CDR3: CASSSKTGTGELFF. CDR3 coding DNA: TGTGCCAGCAGCTCGAAGACAGGGACCGGGGAGCTGTTTTTT.